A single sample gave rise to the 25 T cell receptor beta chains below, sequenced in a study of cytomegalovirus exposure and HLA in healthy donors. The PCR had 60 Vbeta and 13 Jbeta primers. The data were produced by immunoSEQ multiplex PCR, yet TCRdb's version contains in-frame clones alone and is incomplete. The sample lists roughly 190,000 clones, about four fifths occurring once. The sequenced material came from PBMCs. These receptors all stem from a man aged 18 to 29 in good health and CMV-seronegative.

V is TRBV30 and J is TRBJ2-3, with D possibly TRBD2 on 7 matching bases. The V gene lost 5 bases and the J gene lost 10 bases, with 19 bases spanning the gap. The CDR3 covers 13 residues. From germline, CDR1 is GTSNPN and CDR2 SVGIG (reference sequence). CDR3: CAWESHREGPQYF. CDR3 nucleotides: TGTGCCTGGGAATCTCACAGGGAGGGACCGCAGTATTTT.

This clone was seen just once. The CDR3 region is CAWSVMDRRSSPLHF. CDR3 sequence (DNA): TGTGCCTGGAGTGTCATGGACAGGAGGTCTTCACCCCTCCACTTT. V and J are TRBV30 and TRBJ1-6, with TRBD1 matching 7 bases. The V gene end was trimmed by 0 bases and the J gene end by 9 bases; junction bases not matched to a gene: 8. CDR1 is GTSNPN and CDR2 is SVGIG in the germline V gene (reference sequence). The CDR3 spans 15 residues. Full variable domain (outside the CDR3, taken from reference TRBV30 and TRBJ1-6): SQTIHQWPATLVQPVGSPLSLECTVEGTSNPNLYWYRQAAGRGLQLLFYSVGIGQISSEVPQNLSASRPQDRQFILSSKKLLLSDSGFYLCAWSVMDRRSSPLHFGNGTRLTVT.

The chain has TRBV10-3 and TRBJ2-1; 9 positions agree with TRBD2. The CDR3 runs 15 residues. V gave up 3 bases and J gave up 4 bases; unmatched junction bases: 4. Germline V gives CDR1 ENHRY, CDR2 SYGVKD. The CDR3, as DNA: TGTGCCATCAGTGACGTTGCGGGGGGGTACAATGAGCAGTTCTTC. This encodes CAISDVAGGYNEQFF.

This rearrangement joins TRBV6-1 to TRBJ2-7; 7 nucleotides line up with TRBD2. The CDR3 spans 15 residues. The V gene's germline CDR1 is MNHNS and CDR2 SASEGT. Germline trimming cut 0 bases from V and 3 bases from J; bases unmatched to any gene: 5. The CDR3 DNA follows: TGTGCCAGCAGTGAAGCGGGGGGGGTGGGCTACGAGCAGTACTTC. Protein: CASSEAGGVGYEQYF.

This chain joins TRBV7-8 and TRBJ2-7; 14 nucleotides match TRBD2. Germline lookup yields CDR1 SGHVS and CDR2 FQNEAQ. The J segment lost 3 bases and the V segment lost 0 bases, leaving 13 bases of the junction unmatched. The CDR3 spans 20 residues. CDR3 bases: TGTGCCAGCAGCTTAGCGGGGACTAGCGGGGGAATTTCCATACGCTACGAGCAGTACTTC. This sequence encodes CASSLAGTSGGISIRYEQYF.

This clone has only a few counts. The CDR3 sequence is CASSYWSGAYTEAFF. In DNA, the CDR3 is TGTGCCAGCAGTTACTGGTCAGGGGCCTACACTGAAGCTTTCTTT. The rearrangement links TRBV6-5 to TRBJ1-1; TRBD1 might be the D (6 bases). CDR1 and CDR2 (germline): MNHEY, SVGAGI. The CDR3 has 15 amino acids. Trimming cost V 1 base and J 3 bases, with 12 bases left between them.

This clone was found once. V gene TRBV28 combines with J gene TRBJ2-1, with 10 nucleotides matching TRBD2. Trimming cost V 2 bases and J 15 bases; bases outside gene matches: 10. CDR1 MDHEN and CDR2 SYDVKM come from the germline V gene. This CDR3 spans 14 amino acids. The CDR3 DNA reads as TGTGCCAGCAGTTTACTGAGCGGGAGGGCCTACTGGTTCTTC. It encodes CASSLLSGRAYWFF.

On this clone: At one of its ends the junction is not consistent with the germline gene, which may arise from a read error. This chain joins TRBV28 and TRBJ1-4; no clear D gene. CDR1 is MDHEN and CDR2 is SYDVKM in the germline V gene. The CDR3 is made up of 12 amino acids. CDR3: CASSLDPATVVF. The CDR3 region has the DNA TGTGCCAGCAGTTTAGACCCAGCGACGGTGGTTTTT.

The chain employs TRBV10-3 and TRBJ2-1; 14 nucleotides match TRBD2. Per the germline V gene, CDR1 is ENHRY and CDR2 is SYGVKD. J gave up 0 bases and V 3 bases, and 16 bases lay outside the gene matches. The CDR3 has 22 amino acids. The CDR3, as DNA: TGTGCCATCAGTGATTCTATGACTAGCGGGAGGGCCCCTAGCAGCTCCTACAATGAGCAGTTCTTC. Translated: CAISDSMTSGRAPSSSYNEQFF.

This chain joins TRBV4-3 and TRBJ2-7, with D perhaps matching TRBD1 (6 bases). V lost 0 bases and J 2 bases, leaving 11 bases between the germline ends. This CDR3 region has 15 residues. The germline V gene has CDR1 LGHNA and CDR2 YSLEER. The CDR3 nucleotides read TGCGCCAGCAGCCAAGAGGTCCAGGGGACCTACGAGCAGTACTTC. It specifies CASSQEVQGTYEQYF.

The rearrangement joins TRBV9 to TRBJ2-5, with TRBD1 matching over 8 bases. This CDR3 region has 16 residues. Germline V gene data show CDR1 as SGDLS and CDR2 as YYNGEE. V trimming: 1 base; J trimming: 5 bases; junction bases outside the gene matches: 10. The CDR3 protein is CASSVNRGKEGETQYF. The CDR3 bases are TGTGCCAGCAGCGTAAACAGGGGGAAAGAGGGGGAGACCCAGTACTTC.

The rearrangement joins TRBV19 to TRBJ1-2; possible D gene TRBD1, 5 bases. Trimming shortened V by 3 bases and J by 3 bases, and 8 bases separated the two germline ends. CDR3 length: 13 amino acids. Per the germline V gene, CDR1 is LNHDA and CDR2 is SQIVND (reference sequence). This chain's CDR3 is CASSIDRYYGYTF. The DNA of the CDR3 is TGTGCCAGTAGTATCGACAGATACTATGGCTACACCTTC.

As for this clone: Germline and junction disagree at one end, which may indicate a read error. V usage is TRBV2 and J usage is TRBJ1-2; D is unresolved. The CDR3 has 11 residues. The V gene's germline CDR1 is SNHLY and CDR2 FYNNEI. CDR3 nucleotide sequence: TGTGTCAGCAGCGCGGACTATGGCTACACCTTC. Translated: CVSSADYGYTF.

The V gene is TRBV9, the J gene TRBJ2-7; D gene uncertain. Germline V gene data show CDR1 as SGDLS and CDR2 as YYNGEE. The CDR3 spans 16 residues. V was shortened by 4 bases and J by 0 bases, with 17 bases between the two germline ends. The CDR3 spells CASSRQDGFSSYEQYF. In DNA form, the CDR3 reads TGTGCCAGCAGCCGCCAGGATGGCTTTAGCTCCTACGAGCAGTACTTC.

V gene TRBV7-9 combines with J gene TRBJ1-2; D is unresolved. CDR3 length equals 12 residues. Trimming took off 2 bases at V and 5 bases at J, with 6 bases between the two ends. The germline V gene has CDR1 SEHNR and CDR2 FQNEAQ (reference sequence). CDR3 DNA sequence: TGTGCCAGCAGCTTATCGGGTTATGGCTACACCTTC. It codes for CASSLSGYGYTF.

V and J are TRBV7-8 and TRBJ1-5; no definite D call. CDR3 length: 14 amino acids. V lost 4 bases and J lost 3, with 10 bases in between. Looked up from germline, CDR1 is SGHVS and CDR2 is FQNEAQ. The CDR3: CASSSQAINQPQHF. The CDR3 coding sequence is TGTGCCAGCAGCTCGCAAGCGATCAATCAGCCCCAGCATTTT. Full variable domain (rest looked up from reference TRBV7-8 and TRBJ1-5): GAGVSQSPRYKVAKRGQDVALRCDPISGHVSLFWYQQALGQGPEFLTYFQNEAQLDKSGLPSDRFFAERPEGSVSTLKIQRTQQEDSAVYLCASSSQAINQPQHFGDGTRLSIL.

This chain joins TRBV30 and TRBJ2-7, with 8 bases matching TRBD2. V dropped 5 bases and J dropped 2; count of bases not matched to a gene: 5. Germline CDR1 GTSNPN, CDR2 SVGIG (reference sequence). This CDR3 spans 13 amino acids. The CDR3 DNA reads TGTGCCTGGGGACCGGGGGGGACCTACGAGCAGTACTTC. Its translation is CAWGPGGTYEQYF.

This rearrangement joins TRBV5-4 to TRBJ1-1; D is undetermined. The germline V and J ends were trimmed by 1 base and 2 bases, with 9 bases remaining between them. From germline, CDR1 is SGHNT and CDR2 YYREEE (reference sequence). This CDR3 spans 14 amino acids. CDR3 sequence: CASSLPGSNTEAFF. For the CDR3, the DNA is TGTGCCAGCAGCTTGCCCGGGAGTAACACTGAAGCTTTCTTT.

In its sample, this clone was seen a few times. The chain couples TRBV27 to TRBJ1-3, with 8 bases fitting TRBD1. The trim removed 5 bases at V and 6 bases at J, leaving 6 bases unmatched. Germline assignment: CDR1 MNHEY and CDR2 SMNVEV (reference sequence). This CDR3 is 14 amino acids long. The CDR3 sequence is CASSKGQGENTIYF. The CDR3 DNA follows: TGTGCCAGCAGTAAAGGACAGGGTGAAAACACCATATATTTT.

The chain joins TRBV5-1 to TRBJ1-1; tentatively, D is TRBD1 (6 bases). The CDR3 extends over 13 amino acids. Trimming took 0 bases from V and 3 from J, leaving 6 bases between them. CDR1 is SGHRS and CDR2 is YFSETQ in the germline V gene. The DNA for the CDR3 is TGCGCCAGCAGCTTGGACAGGGACACTGAAGCTTTCTTT. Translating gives CASSLDRDTEAFF.

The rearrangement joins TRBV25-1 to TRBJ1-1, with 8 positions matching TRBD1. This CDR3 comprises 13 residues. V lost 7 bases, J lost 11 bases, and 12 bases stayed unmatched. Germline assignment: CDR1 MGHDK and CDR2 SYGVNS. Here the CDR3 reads CASNSRGPSGAFF. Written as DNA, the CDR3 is TGTGCCAGCAATAGCAGGGGGCCCTCAGGGGCTTTCTTT.

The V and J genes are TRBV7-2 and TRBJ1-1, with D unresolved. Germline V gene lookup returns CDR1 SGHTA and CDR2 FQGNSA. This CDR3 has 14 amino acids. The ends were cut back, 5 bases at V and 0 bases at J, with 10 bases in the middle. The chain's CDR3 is CASSLQWMNTEAFF. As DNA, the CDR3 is TGTGCCAGCAGCCTACAGTGGATGAACACTGAAGCTTTCTTT.

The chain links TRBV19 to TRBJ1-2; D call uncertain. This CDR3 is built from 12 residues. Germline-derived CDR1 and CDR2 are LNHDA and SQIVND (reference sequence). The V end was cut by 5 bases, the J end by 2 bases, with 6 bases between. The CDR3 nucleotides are TGTGCCAGTAGTCCTCAGAACTATGGCTACACCTTC. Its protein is CASSPQNYGYTF.

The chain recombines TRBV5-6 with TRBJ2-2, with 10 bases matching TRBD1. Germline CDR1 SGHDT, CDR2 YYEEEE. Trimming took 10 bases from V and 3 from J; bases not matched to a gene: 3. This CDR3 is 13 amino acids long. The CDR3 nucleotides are TGTGCCTCTGGGACAGGGGACACCGGGGAGCTGTTTTTT. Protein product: CASGTGDTGELFF.

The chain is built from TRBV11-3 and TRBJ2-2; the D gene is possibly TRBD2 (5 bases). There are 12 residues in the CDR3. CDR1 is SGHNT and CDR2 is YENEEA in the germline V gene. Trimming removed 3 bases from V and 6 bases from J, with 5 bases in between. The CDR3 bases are TGTGCCAGCAGCTTCGGGGCCGGGGAGCTGTTTTTT. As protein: CASSFGAGELFF. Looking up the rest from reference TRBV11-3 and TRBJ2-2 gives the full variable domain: EAGVVQSPRYKIIEKKQPVAFWCNPISGHNTLYWYLQNLGQGPELLIRYENEEAVDDSQLPKDRFSAERLKGVDSTLKIQPAELGDSAVYLCASSFGAGELFFGEGSRLTVL.